The rows below give T cell receptor beta chains drawn from one sample of a study of response to subunit inactivated influenza vaccine. One entry per CDR3 protein results from TCRdb running MiXCR on the RT-PCR reads. The table lists about 190,000 distinct CDR3 sequences, roughly 14% of them singletons, with roughly 26% in the top ten. The sequencing here drew on CD8+ T cells sorted from PBMCs, taken 5 to 6 days after vaccination. The receptor source for this set is a man aged 45-60 years who received an inactivated influenza vaccine. Each CDR3 is given with its conserved first and last residue. The order of the fields is CDR3 length, clone size, D gene, J gene, V gene, CDR3 protein, CDR3 DNA. A D gene is named only where the DNA matches it firmly. Size tells how often a clone was seen (once, few, many) or the class of an expanded clone, and some rows leave it out.

length: 17
size: few
D: TRBD2
J: TRBJ2-3
V: TRBV4-1
CDR3: CASSQEGSGGATDTQYF
DNA: TGCGCCAGCAGCCAAGAAGGGAGCGGGGGGGCCACAGATACGCAGTATTTT

length: 16
size: NA
D: TRBD1
J: TRBJ2-7
V: TRBV5-5
CDR3: CASSLFSTGGVYEQYF
DNA: TGTGCCAGCAGCTTGTTCTCTACAGGGGGTGTCTACGAGCAGTACTTC

length: 13
size: NA
D: NA
J: TRBJ2-2
V: TRBV25-1
CDR3: CASSEGRPGELFF
DNA: TGTGCCAGCAGTGAAGGCAGGCCCGGGGAGCTGTTTTTT

length: 13
size: few
D: NA
J: TRBJ1-2
V: TRBV29-1
CDR3: CSVFSGGQNGYTF
DNA: TGCAGCGTTTTCTCCGGGGGGCAAAATGGCTACACCTTC

length: 13
size: few
D: NA
J: TRBJ2-4
V: TRBV4-3
CDR3: CASSQERGRIQYF
DNA: TGCGCCAGCAGCCAAGAACGGGGAAGGATTCAGTACTTC

length: 17
size: many
D: TRBD2
J: TRBJ2-5
V: TRBV6-2/TRBV6-3
CDR3: CASSYGRLAGNQETQYF
DNA: TGTGCCAGCAGTTATGGGCGCCTAGCGGGAAACCAAGAGACCCAGTACTTC

length: 14
size: NA
D: TRBD1
J: TRBJ2-7
V: TRBV27
CDR3: CASSQGQRSYEQYF
DNA: TGTGCCAGCAGTCAGGGACAGAGGTCCTACGAGCAGTACTTC

length: 16
size: few
D: NA
J: TRBJ1-1
V: TRBV4-2
CDR3: CASSQTGTSLNTEAFF
DNA: TGTGCCAGCAGCCAAACCGGGACAAGCTTGAACACTGAAGCTTTCTTT

length: 16
size: NA
D: NA
J: TRBJ2-5
V: TRBV4-2
CDR3: CASSQGLVTTRETQYF
DNA: TGTGCCAGCAGCCAAGGTTTAGTGACCACCCGAGAGACCCAGTACTTC

length: 16
size: many
D: NA
J: TRBJ2-1
V: TRBV27
CDR3: CATSIGQGHLNNEQFF
DNA: TGTGCCACCTCCATCGGCCAGGGGCACCTAAACAATGAGCAGTTCTTC

length: 16
size: few
D: NA
J: TRBJ2-1
V: TRBV15
CDR3: CATSRDKAGWYNEQFF
DNA: TGTGCCACCAGCAGAGATAAGGCGGGATGGTACAATGAGCAGTTCTTC